This T cell receptor beta chain was captured in a study of blood T cell repertoires in COVID-19. The protocol was immunoSEQ multiplex PCR, while the TCRdb copy is restricted to in-frame clones and leaves out a portion. This sample has 500,000 or so clones, with approximately 90% found just once. The CDR3 runs 15 residues. V gave up 5 bases and J gave up 6 bases, with 18 bases separating them. CDR1 and CDR2 from the germline V gene are LGHDT and YNNKEL (reference sequence). Sequencing was carried out using PBMCs or T cells enriched from blood (not recorded which). The source of this sequence is a woman under 30 who had recovered from COVID-19. The chain links TRBV3-1 (or the pseudogene TRBV3-2) to TRBJ2-3, with D perhaps matching TRBD2 (6 bases). CDR3 sequence: CASSARDPTDDTQYF. The CDR3 DNA follows: TGTGCCAGCAGCGCGCGGGATCCGACTGACGATACGCAGTATTTT.